This T cell receptor (beta chain) was profiled in a study of control samples from healthy donors and cancer patients. CDR3 length: 14 amino acids. Looked up from germline, CDR1 is MNHEY and CDR2 is SMNVEV (reference sequence). V lost 6 bases and J lost 3; bases outside the gene matches: 7. TCRdb's copy holds only in-frame clones and misses some; the assay was immunoSEQ multiplex PCR. The sample lists roughly 120,000 clones; about 89% were seen once. Sequenced sample: blood. The clonotype originates from a man aged 50-59 years in good health. The chain recombines TRBV27 with TRBJ2-7, with 8 nucleotides matching TRBD1. The CDR3 loop reads CASSPGTGDYEQYF. For the CDR3, the DNA is TGTGCCAGCAGCCCGGGGACAGGAGACTACGAGCAGTACTTC.